These T cell receptor beta chains were read from a single sample in a study of breast tumors, draining lymph nodes, adjacent tissues. In TCRdb, the multiplex PCR reads were re-called with MiXCR into one record per CDR3 protein. The sample lists some 110,000 distinct CDR3 sequences; 30% were seen once. What was sequenced was axillary lymph node tissue. Every receptor here comes from a female donor with breast cancer. Some clones in this sample may be carry-over from other donors' samples. CDR3s include the opening cysteine and the closing phenylalanine or tryptophan. The D gene is left open where the match is weak. Clone sizes are given selectively: once, few, many, or a class where the clone is expanded.

v_gene	len	d_gene	abundance	j_gene	CDR3nt	CDR3aa
TRBV20-1	16	TRBD1	many	TRBJ2-2	TGCAGTGCCGTCCCACTGGACAGGGGGGACACCGGGGAGCTGTTTTTT	CSAVPLDRGDTGELFF
TRBV6-5	16	-	many	TRBJ1-4	TGTGCCAGCAGTTTAAGATCCGGGACACTTAATGAAAAACTGTTTTTT	CASSLRSGTLNEKLFF
TRBV7-2	15	-	few	TRBJ1-1	TGTGCCAGCAGCTTAAGCTCCACAGGGAGGACTGAAGCTTTCTTT	CASSLSSTGRTEAFF
TRBV6-4	13	TRBD1	many	TRBJ2-5	TGTGCCAGCGGGGACAGCAGGCAAGAGACCCAGTACTTC	CASGDSRQETQYF
TRBV2	15	-	many	TRBJ2-3	TGTGCCAGCAGTGTTCCGGGACAAGGCACAGATACGCAGTATTTT	CASSVPGQGTDTQYF
TRBV2	16	-	-	TRBJ2-7	TGTGCCAGCAACCAGTTCTCCTACGAGCCGGCCTACGAGCAGTACTTC	CASNQFSYEPAYEQYF
TRBV2	18	TRBD2	few	TRBJ2-2	TGTGCCAGCGGTGAAACGGGACTAGCGGTAACGAACACCGGGGGGCTGTTTTTT	CASGETGLAVTNTGGLFF
TRBV10-1	13	TRBD2	few	TRBJ2-3	TGCGCCAGCAGTGGGGAGGGCCTGAGTACGCAGTATTTT	CASSGEGLSTQYF
TRBV10-2	13	-	-	TRBJ2-3	TGCGCCAGCATTGCGCCATACACAGATACGCAGTATTTT	CASIAPYTDTQYF
TRBV28	15	-	many	TRBJ2-7	TGTGCCAGCAGTTTTGACCCGGGCCGGGGGTACGAGCAGTACTTC	CASSFDPGRGYEQYF
TRBV4-1	14	TRBD2	many	TRBJ2-1	TGCGCCAGCAGCCATCCGGGACTAGCGGACGAGCAGTTCTTC	CASSHPGLADEQFF
TRBV5-6	16	TRBD2	-	TRBJ2-7	TGTGCCAGCAGCTCCTGGACTACCGGGGGGGCCTACGAGCAGTACTTC	CASSSWTTGGAYEQYF
TRBV20-1	17	TRBD2	many	TRBJ2-5	TGCAGTGCTAGACTCCCCCGACTAGCGGCGGACCAAGAGACCCAGTACTTC	CSARLPRLAADQETQYF
TRBV15	15	-	many	TRBJ2-7	TGTGCCACCAGCAGAGCTCGGGACGGATCTACGAAGCAGTACTTC	CATSRARDGSTKQYF
TRBV19	15	TRBD1	many	TRBJ1-5	TGTGCCAGTAGTATATCAGGGGGGGTAGAACAGCCCCAGCATTTT	CASSISGGVEQPQHF
TRBV29-1	15	TRBD2	-	TRBJ2-3	TGCAGCGTAGCGCGACTAGCTTTTGGCACAGATACGCAGTATTTT	CSVARLAFGTDTQYF
TRBV20-1	11	TRBD2	-	TRBJ2-5	TGCAGTGCAACGGGGGGGGAGACCCAGTACTTC	CSATGGETQYF
TRBV14	16	TRBD1	many	TRBJ2-5	TGTGCCAGCAGCCAAGATCCACAGGGGCGTACGGAGACCCAGTACTTC	CASSQDPQGRTETQYF
TRBV5-8	18	-	-	TRBJ2-6	TGTGCCAGCAGCCCGTGGGGGGCTTTGATCTCTGGGGCCAACGTCCTGACTTTC	CASSPWGALISGANVLTF
TRBV7-9	15	TRBD2	many	TRBJ2-1	TGTGCCAGCAGCTTAGGGACTAGCGGGAACAATGAGCAGTTCTTC	CASSLGTSGNNEQFF
TRBV4-2	13	TRBD2	many	TRBJ2-3	TGTGCCAGCAACCTAGCGGGGGTGGATACGCAGTATTTT	CASNLAGVDTQYF
TRBV7-2	15	TRBD2	-	TRBJ2-3	TGTGCCAGCAGCTTTAGGGTCGGGGGGAAAGATACGCAGTATTTT	CASSFRVGGKDTQYF
TRBV18	15	-	-	TRBJ2-2	TGTGCCAGCTCACTTGTAACGCGTTTCACCGGGGAGCTGTTTTTT	CASSLVTRFTGELFF
TRBV20-1	11	-	-	TRBJ2-5	TGCAGTGCTAGAGGCTCGGAGACCCAGTCCTTC	CSARGSETQSF
TRBV14	17	-	many	TRBJ1-2	TGTGCCAGCAGCCGAGGACAAGGTGGGGTGATTGTCTATGGCTACACCTTC	CASSRGQGGVIVYGYTF
TRBV20-1	12	-	many	TRBJ1-4	TGCAGTGCTAACCAATGGGGTGAAAAACTGTTTTTT	CSANQWGEKLFF
TRBV20-1	13	-	few	TRBJ2-3	TGCAGTGCTATGCTGGGACCCCCAGATACGCAGTATTTT	CSAMLGPPDTQYF
TRBV6-4	13	TRBD2	many	TRBJ2-3	TGTGCCAGCAGTGACTCGAGCGGGGCCACGCAGTATTTT	CASSDSSGATQYF
TRBV5-1	15	-	-	TRBJ2-6	TGCGCCAGCAGATCCGGCCGGGCGGGGTCGGTCACTGAAGCTTTC	CASRSGRAGSVTEAF
TRBV28	15	TRBD1	many	TRBJ1-2	TGTGCCAGCAGAGCCCAGGGGGCGCAGGTCTATGGCTACACCTTC	CASRAQGAQVYGYTF
TRBV30	16	TRBD2	many	TRBJ2-5	TGTGCCTGGAGATTTAGCGGGAGGGGGGGAGTTGAGACCCAGTACTTC	CAWRFSGRGGVETQYF
TRBV9	15	-	few	TRBJ1-1	TGTGCCAGCAGCGTTGGGGTGGGGGAGAACACTGAAGCTTTCTTT	CASSVGVGENTEAFF
TRBV20-1	14	-	-	TRBJ1-5	TGCAGTGCTGTGACAGCGAGGGGAAATCAGCCCCAGCATTTT	CSAVTARGNQPQHF
TRBV11-2	17	-	-	TRBJ1-1	TGTGCCAGCAGCTTACGTCCTCGGAGTGGAGTGAACACTGAAGCTTTCTTT	CASSLRPRSGVNTEAFF
TRBV27	18	-	few	TRBJ2-2	TGTGCCAGCAGTTTAAATTTCGGCGTTATCTCGAACACCGGGGAGCTGTTTTTT	CASSLNFGVISNTGELFF
TRBV25-1	14	-	many	TRBJ1-6	TGTGCCAGCAGTGGGGCAGGGCTGGGTTCACCCCTCCACTTT	CASSGAGLGSPLHF
TRBV20-1	16	TRBD2	many	TRBJ2-2	TGCAGTGCTAGAGCAAGCGGGGCCGCGAACACCGGGGAGCTGTTTTTT	CSARASGAANTGELFF
TRBV6-5	17	-	many	TRBJ1-6	TGTGCCAGCAGTTACTCGTACCCAGGAAGCCTTAGGTCACCCCTCCACTTT	CASSYSYPGSLRSPLHF
TRBV5-4	17	TRBD2	once	TRBJ2-2	TGTGCCAGCAGCCCGACTAGCGGGGGGGCCAACACCGGGGAGCTGTTTTTT	CASSPTSGGANTGELFF
TRBV6-5	15	-	many	TRBJ2-2	TGTGCCAGCAGTTACTCGATCTACGGCACCGGGGAGCTGTTTTTT	CASSYSIYGTGELFF
TRBV10-3	14	TRBD1	-	TRBJ2-5	TGTGCCATCAGTGGACAGGGGGCCCAGGAGACCCAGTACTTC	CAISGQGAQETQYF
TRBV29-1	14	-	-	TRBJ1-5	TGCAGCGACAACGGGACGGGAAGGATTCAGCCCCAGCATTTT	CSDNGTGRIQPQHF
TRBV10-3	15	-	once	TRBJ2-3	TGTGCCATCAGTGATACATCTAGCTCCTACAATGAGCAGTATTTT	CAISDTSSSYNEQYF
TRBV20-1	15	TRBD1	-	TRBJ2-1	TGCAGTGCTAGACCGACAGGGAACTTAAGGGGGGAGCAGTTCTTC	CSARPTGNLRGEQFF
TRBV5-5	16	-	-	TRBJ2-7	TGTGCCAGCAGCTTGGGGGGAACCGCCGAAATCTACGAGCAGTACTTC	CASSLGGTAEIYEQYF
TRBV6-5	19	-	-	TRBJ1-6	TGTGCCAGCAGTTACCTAGACGGCGTCCAACGGGGAGATAATTCACCCTTCCACTTT	CASSYLDGVQRGDNSPFHF
TRBV11-2	16	TRBD1	many	TRBJ1-2	TGTGCCAGCAGCAACGAACAGGGGTTCGTGTTCTATGGCTACACCTTC	CASSNEQGFVFYGYTF
TRBV28	14	TRBD1	many	TRBJ1-6	TGTGCCAGCAGTTTAAGGACAGGGTATTCACCCCTCCACTTT	CASSLRTGYSPLHF
TRBV2	15	TRBD2	many	TRBJ2-5	TGTGCCAGCAGTGAACAGGGTAGCGGGGAAGAGACCCAGTACTTC	CASSEQGSGEETQYF
TRBV2	15	-	many	TRBJ1-2	TGTGCCAGCAGTGAGGGAGAGGGGAGCGTCTATGGCTACACCTTC	CASSEGEGSVYGYTF
TRBV11-2	14	-	-	TRBJ2-1	TGTGCCAGCAGCTCACCACGAGGTGAGGCTACCCAGTTCTTC	CASSSPRGEATQFF
TRBV4-2	13	TRBD2	-	TRBJ2-5	TGTGCCAGCAGCCCTAGCGGGAGGGAGACCCAGTACTTC	CASSPSGRETQYF
TRBV6-4	11	-	once	TRBJ2-5	TGTGCCAGCAGTGACTCTAGACAGTCGTACTTC	CASSDSRQSYF
TRBV7-7	15	-	-	TRBJ2-7	TGTGCTAGCAGCTTAGGAGGGTTGCGTGGAGGTGAGCAGCACTTC	CASSLGGLRGGEQHF
TRBV9	15	TRBD2	many	TRBJ2-3	TGTGCCAGCAGCGTAGGTAGCGGGGGTCCAGATACGCAGTATTTT	CASSVGSGGPDTQYF
TRBV7-2	17	-	many	TRBJ1-6	TGTGCCAGCAGCTTAGAAAGGCCAGGGGTTGGAAATTCACCCCTCCACTTT	CASSLERPGVGNSPLHF
TRBV30	18	TRBD2	many	TRBJ2-3	TGTGCCTGCAGTCCCAGAACTAGCGGGAGGGTGGCGCTCTATACGCAGTATTTT	CACSPRTSGRVALYTQYF
TRBV28	16	TRBD1	many	TRBJ1-2	TGTGCCAGCTACGACCGTCGTAGGGGGCGCGGCTATGGCTACACCTTC	CASYDRRRGRGYGYTF
TRBV19	15	-	-	TRBJ2-5	TGTGCCAGTAGTATATCGGGGGGCCGGGGAGAGACCCAGTACTTC	CASSISGGRGETQYF
TRBV28	13	-	few	TRBJ1-2	TGTGCCAGCAGTTCCAGGAACTTATATGGCTACACCTTC	CASSSRNLYGYTF